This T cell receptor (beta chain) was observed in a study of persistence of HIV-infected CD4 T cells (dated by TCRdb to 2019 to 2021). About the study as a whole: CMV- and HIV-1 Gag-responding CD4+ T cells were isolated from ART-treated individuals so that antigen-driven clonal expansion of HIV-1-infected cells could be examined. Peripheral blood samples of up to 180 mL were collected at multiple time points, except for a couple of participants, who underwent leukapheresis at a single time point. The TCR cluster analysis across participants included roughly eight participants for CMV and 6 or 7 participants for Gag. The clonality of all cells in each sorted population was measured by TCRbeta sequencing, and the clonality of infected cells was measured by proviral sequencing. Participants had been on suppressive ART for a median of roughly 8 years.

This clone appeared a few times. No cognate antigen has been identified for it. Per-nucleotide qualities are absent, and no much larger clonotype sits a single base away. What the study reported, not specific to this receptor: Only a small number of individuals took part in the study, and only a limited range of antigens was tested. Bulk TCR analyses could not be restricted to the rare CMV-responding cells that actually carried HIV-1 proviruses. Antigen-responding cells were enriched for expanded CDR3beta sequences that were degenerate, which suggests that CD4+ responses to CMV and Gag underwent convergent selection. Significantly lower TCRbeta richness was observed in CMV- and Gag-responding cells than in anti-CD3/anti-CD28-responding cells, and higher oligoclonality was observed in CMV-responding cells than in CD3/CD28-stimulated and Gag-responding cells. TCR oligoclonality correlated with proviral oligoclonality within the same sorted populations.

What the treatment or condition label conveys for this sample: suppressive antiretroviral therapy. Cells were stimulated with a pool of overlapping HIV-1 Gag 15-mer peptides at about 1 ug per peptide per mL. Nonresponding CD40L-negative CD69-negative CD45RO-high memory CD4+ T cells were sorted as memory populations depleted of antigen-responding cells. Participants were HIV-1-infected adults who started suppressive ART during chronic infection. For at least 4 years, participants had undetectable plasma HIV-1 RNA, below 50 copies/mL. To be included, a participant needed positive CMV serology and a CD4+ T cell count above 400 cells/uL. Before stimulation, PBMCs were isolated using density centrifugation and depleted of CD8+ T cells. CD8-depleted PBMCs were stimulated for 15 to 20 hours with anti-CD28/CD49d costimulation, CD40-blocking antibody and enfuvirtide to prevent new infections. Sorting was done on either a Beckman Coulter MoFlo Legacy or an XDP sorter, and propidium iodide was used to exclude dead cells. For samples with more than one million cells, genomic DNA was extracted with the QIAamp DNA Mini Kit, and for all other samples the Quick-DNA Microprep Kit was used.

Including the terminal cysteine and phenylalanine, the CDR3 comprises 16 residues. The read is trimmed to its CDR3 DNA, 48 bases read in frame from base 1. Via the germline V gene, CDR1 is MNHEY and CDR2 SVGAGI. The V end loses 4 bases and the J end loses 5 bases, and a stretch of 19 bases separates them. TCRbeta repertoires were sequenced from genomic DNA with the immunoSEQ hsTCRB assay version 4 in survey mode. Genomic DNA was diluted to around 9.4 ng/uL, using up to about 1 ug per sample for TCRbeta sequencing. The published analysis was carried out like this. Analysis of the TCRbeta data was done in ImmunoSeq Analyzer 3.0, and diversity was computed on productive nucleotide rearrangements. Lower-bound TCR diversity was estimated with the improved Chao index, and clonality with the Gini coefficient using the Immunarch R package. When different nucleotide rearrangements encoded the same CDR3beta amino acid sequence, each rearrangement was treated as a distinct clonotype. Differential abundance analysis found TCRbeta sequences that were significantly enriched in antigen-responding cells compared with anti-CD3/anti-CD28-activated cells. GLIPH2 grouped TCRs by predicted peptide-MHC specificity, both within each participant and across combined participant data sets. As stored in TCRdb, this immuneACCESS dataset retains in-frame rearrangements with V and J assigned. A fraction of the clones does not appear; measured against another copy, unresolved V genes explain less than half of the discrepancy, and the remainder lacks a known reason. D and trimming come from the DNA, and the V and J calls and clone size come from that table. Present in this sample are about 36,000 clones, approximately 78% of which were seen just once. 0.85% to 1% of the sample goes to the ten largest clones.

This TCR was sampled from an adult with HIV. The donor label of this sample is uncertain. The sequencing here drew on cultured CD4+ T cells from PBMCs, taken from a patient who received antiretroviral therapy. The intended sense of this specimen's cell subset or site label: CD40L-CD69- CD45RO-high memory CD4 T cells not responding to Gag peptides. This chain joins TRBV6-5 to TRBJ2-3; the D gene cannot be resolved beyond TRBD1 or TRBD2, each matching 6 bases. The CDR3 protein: CASSSRRGLEGDTQYF. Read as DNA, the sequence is TGTGCCAGCAGTTCCCGTCGGGGGCTCGAGGGAGATACGCAGTATTTT.